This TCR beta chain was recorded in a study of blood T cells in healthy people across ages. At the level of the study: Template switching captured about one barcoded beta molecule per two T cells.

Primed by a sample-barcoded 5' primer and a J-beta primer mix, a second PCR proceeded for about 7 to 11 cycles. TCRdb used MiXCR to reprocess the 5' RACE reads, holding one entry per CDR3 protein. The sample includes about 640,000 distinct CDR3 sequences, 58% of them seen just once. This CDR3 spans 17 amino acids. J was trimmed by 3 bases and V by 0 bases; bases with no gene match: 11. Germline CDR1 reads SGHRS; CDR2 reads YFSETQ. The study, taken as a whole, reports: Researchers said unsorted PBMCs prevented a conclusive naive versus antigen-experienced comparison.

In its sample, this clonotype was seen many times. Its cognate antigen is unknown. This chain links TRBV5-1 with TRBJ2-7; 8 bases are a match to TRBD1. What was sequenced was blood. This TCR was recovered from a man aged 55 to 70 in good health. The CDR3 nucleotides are TGCGCCAGCAGCTTGGGACAGGGGATTATGACTTACTACGAGCAGTACTTC. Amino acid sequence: CASSLGQGIMTYYEQYF.